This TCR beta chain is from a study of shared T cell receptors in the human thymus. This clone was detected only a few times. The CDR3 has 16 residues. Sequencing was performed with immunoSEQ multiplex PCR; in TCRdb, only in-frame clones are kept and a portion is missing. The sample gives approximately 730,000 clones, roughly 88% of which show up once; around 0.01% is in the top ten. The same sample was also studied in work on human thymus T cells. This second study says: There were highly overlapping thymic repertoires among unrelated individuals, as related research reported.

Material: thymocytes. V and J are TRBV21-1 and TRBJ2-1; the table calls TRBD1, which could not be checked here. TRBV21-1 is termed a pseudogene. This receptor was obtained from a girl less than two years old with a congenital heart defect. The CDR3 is CATPKSTGDSYNEQFF. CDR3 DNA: TGTGCCACTCCAAAATCAACAGGGGACTCCTACAATGAGCAGTTCTTC.